The 8 T cell receptor beta chains below come from one sample, sequenced in a study of vaccination effects on CD4 cells after COVID-19. These receptors are not linked to any known antigen. Data came from immunoSEQ multiplex PCR; TCRdb stores just in-frame clones and leaves some out. The sample shows approximately 44,000 clones, roughly 70% of them seen only once. Prior to sequencing, the ViraFEST assay stimulated PBMC with viral peptide pools, which expanded the antigen-specific CD4+ T cells. Between days 9 and 11 of culture, CD4+ T cells were separated out. Vaccine recipients had no previous SARS-CoV-2 infection; their nucleocapsid antibodies were negative. Sequencing was performed on CD4+ T cells from PBMCs cultured with HCoV-OC43 spike peptides, taken before COVID-19 vaccination. This sample's subset: HCoV-OC43 spike overlapping peptide pool stimulation. The receptor set was obtained from a human donor who received a COVID-19 vaccine.

This chain connects TRBV4-3 to TRBJ2-2; D may be TRBD2 (5 bases). The CDR3 has 14 residues. The V gene's germline CDR1 is LGHNA and CDR2 YSLEER. V shed 3 bases and J shed 6 bases, with 11 bases lying between them. CDR3 DNA: TGCGCCAGCAGCCACGACCACGGGGCCGGGGAGCTGTTTTTT. It encodes CASSHDHGAGELFF.

The chain couples TRBV5-6 to TRBJ2-7; D unresolved. Germline V gene data show CDR1 as SGHDT and CDR2 as YYEEEE. This CDR3 contains 11 residues. The germline V and J ends were trimmed by 3 bases and 4 bases, with 5 bases remaining between them. In DNA form, the CDR3 reads TGTGCCAGCAGCTCTACTTACGAGCAGTACTTC. Protein sequence: CASSSTYEQYF.

The chain is built from TRBV7-8 and TRBJ1-2; 8 bases are a match to TRBD1. With 8 bases clipped from V and 8 bases from J, the junction kept 10 bases outside the gene matches. The germline V gene has CDR1 SGHVS and CDR2 FQNEAQ. The CDR3 has 13 amino acids. The CDR3 loop is CASRLAGGGGYTF. As DNA, the CDR3 is TGTGCCAGCCGCCTAGCAGGGGGCGGCGGCTACACCTTC. The variable domain in full, completed from reference TRBV7-8 and TRBJ1-2, reads GAGVSQSPRYKVAKRGQDVALRCDPISGHVSLFWYQQALGQGPEFLTYFQNEAQLDKSGLPSDRFFAERPEGSVSTLKIQRTQQEDSAVYLCASRLAGGGGYTFGSGTRLTVV.

The gene calls are TRBV9 and TRBJ2-7, with TRBD1 identical over 8 bases. CDR3 length: 16 residues. Trimming cost V 3 bases and J 4 bases; bases outside gene matches: 12. Germline lookup yields CDR1 SGDLS and CDR2 YYNGEE. This CDR3 reads CASSAHAGTGIYEQYF. The CDR3 bases are TGTGCCAGCAGCGCGCATGCCGGGACAGGAATTTACGAGCAGTACTTC.

This chain links TRBV19 with TRBJ1-3; D is uncertain. Germline V gives CDR1 LNHDA, CDR2 SQIVND (reference sequence). Deletions cut 4 bases from V and 0 bases from J, with 13 bases between. The CDR3 is 16 amino acids. CDR3 amino acids: CASSTTRRYSGNTIYF. CDR3 DNA: TGTGCCAGTAGTACCACCCGACGGTACTCTGGAAACACCATATATTTT.

This sequence joins TRBV14 and TRBJ2-1; D tentatively reads TRBD1 or TRBD2 (6 bases each). The CDR3 length is 14 residues. Trimming stripped 7 bases from V and 3 bases from J, with 13 bases between. From germline, CDR1 is SGHDN and CDR2 FVKESK. The CDR3 DNA follows: TGTGCCAGCAATACTCGGGGGCTCTACAATGAGCAGTTCTTC. This encodes CASNTRGLYNEQFF.

This CDR3 is CASRSQGANTEAFF. For the CDR3, the DNA is TGTGCCAGTAGGTCACAGGGGGCTAACACTGAAGCTTTCTTT. V usage is TRBV19 and J usage is TRBJ1-1; TRBD1 matches 9 bases. V shed 6 bases, J shed 2 bases, and the junction held 4 bases outside the gene matches. Germline lookup yields CDR1 LNHDA and CDR2 SQIVND (reference sequence). There are 14 residues in the CDR3.

The chain uses TRBV14 and TRBJ1-1; D is perhaps TRBD1 (5 bases). With 0 bases removed from V and 1 base from J, the gap between germline ends came to 15 bases. The CDR3 sequence is 17 residues long. Per the germline V gene, CDR1 is SGHDN and CDR2 is FVKESK. In DNA form, the CDR3 reads TGTGCCAGCAGCCAAGACCCCCCTAGACAGCAGAACACTGAAGCTTTCTTT. Translation: CASSQDPPRQQNTEAFF.